Below, one TCR beta chain is given with its context. This entry belongs to a study of blood T cell repertoires in COVID-19. In the study overall: COVID-19 samples, acute and convalescent, were from the United States, Italy and Spain. From T cells, B-cell-depleted T cells, or PBMCs came the material, which was cDNA or gDNA.

Per the original methods: It was from reference gene primer amplification that nucleated cell counts were estimated. Libraries were prepared by immunoSEQ multiplex PCR; TCRdb keeps only in-frame clonotypes and omits some of them. Clone size and the V and J calls come from that table; the DNA yielded D and trimming. The table records 55,000 to 65,000 clones, approximately 84% of them present only once. CDR3 size: 12 residues. Germline CDR1 is GTSNPN and CDR2 is SVGIG (reference sequence). J gave up 2 bases and V 4 bases, and 2 bases lay outside the gene matches. The sequencing input was peripheral blood. This chain joins TRBV30 and TRBJ2-7; 7 positions match TRBD2. The TCR comes from a human donor in a cohort sampled during active COVID-19. CDR3 sequence (DNA): TGTGCCTGGACTAGCGGACCCTACGAGCAGTACTTC. This sequence encodes CAWTSGPYEQYF.